The rows below give T cell receptor beta chains drawn from one sample of a study of shared clonotypes between healthy human individuals. TCRdb's table, derived via immunoSEQ multiplex PCR, lists solely in-frame clones and lacks some. The sample has around 2.1 million clones, more than 90% seen once. Sequencing was performed on naive CD4+ T cells sorted from blood. These receptors were obtained from a young man in good health. The CDR3 runs from the conserved cysteine through the conserved F or W. D genes are given only for firm matches. Clone size, where shown, is once, few, many, or a class for clones that have expanded.

j_call,v_call,d_call,clone_size,cdr3_length,cdr3_aa,cdr3_nt
TRBJ1-1,TRBV4-3,NA,once,15,CASSQRHLMGTEAFF,TGCGCCAGCAGCCAAAGACACCTAATGGGCACTGAAGCTTTCTTT
TRBJ1-3,TRBV10-2,NA,NA,14,CASSETGLGNTIYF,TGCGCCAGCAGTGAGACAGGGCTGGGAAACACCATATATTTT
TRBJ1-3,TRBV6-5,TRBD1,NA,14,CASRRQGTGNTIYF,TGTGCCAGCAGAAGACAGGGGACCGGAAACACCATATATTTT
TRBJ2-7,TRBV6-5,NA,NA,14,CASSRIQGFHEQYF,TGTGCCAGCAGCCGGATACAGGGATTCCACGAGCAGTACTTC
TRBJ2-7,TRBV15,NA,NA,17,CATSRVIVEGAFHEQYF,TGTGCCACCAGCAGAGTGATTGTGGAGGGGGCTTTCCACGAGCAGTACTTC
TRBJ2-2,TRBV7-9,NA,once,12,CASSFSVGELFF,TGTGCCAGCAGCTTTTCAGTAGGGGAGCTGTTTTTT
TRBJ2-3,TRBV27,NA,NA,15,CASSLYRGGTDTQYF,TGTGCCAGCAGTTTATATCGTGGGGGGACAGATACGCAGTATTTT
TRBJ2-7,TRBV27,TRBD2,NA,19,CASSLQQTGLAGLPYEQYF,TGTGCCAGCAGTTTACAACAGACGGGACTAGCGGGATTACCGTACGAGCAGTACTTC
TRBJ2-2,TRBV19,NA,NA,15,CASSIAGPNTGELFF,TGTGCCAGTAGTATAGCCGGGCCGAACACCGGGGAGCTGTTTTTT
TRBJ2-3,TRBV2,NA,NA,12,CACRDSTDTQYF,TGTGCCTGCAGGGACAGCACAGATACGCAGTATTTT
TRBJ2-1,TRBV5-1,NA,NA,15,CASSLGSSSYNEQFF,TGCGCCAGCAGCTTGGGCAGTAGCTCCTACAATGAGCAGTTCTTC
TRBJ1-4,TRBV18,NA,once,16,CASSRGGPATNEKLFF,TGTGCCAGCTCTCGGGGAGGCCCGGCAACTAATGAAAAACTGTTTTTT
TRBJ2-7,TRBV5-1,TRBD1,NA,14,CASSWGDRPYEQYF,TGCGCCAGCAGCTGGGGGGACAGGCCCTACGAGCAGTACTTC
TRBJ2-7,TRBV28,TRBD1,NA,16,CASSPLSGQGWYEQYF,TGTGCCAGCAGTCCCCTATCGGGACAGGGGTGGTACGAGCAGTACTTC
TRBJ2-2,TRBV11-3,TRBD1,NA,14,CASSRQGATGELFF,TGTGCCAGCAGCCGACAGGGGGCAACCGGGGAGCTGTTTTTT
TRBJ2-7,TRBV7-9,TRBD2,NA,13,CASTLAGGYEQYF,TGTGCCAGCACCTTAGCGGGGGGCTACGAGCAGTACTTC
TRBJ2-5,TRBV5-1,NA,NA,15,CASSFWYGEQETQYF,TGCGCCAGCAGCTTCTGGTATGGGGAGCAAGAGACCCAGTACTTC
TRBJ2-7,TRBV28,TRBD2,NA,15,CASSTSGKSSYEQYF,TGTGCCAGCAGTACTAGCGGGAAGAGCTCCTACGAGCAGTACTTC
TRBJ1-2,TRBV10-2,TRBD1,NA,14,CASSESGQIYGYTF,TGCGCCAGCAGTGAGTCGGGACAGATCTATGGCTACACCTTC
TRBJ2-5,TRBV18,NA,NA,14,CASSPPNAVETQYF,TGTGCCAGCTCACCACCCAACGCGGTGGAGACCCAGTACTTC
TRBJ1-4,TRBV9,NA,NA,16,CASSVSSGGADEKLFF,TGTGCCAGCAGCGTTTCGTCGGGGGGCGCGGATGAAAAACTGTTTTTT
TRBJ1-4,TRBV18,NA,NA,13,CASSPGQDEKLFF,TGTGCCAGCTCACCCGGGCAGGATGAAAAACTGTTTTTT
TRBJ2-1,TRBV2,NA,NA,14,CASNEERTHNEQFF,TGTGCCAGCAACGAAGAGAGGACTCACAATGAGCAGTTCTTC
TRBJ1-4,TRBV18,NA,NA,15,CASSPARMTNEKLFF,TGTGCCAGCTCACCAGCCAGGATGACTAATGAAAAACTGTTTTTT
TRBJ1-1,TRBV7-8,NA,NA,16,CASSLGPQGVNTEAFF,TGTGCCAGCAGCTTAGGGCCCCAGGGAGTGAACACTGAAGCTTTCTTT
TRBJ1-2,TRBV19,TRBD1,NA,14,CASSIQGVAYGYTF,TGTGCCAGTAGTATACAGGGGGTAGCTTATGGCTACACCTTC
TRBJ1-2,TRBV10-3,NA,NA,13,CAISEKRHYGYTF,TGTGCCATCAGTGAGAAGCGGCACTATGGCTACACCTTC
TRBJ2-7,TRBV10-3,NA,NA,10,CAIGVVRQYF,TGTGCCATTGGAGTCGTCAGGCAGTACTTC
TRBJ2-1,TRBV7-9,NA,NA,17,CASSLSYGTGFNNEQFF,TGTGCCAGCAGCTTAAGTTATGGCACAGGGTTTAACAATGAGCAGTTCTTC
TRBJ2-3,TRBV10-3,TRBD1,NA,13,CAIQTGKGDTQYF,TGTGCCATCCAGACAGGGAAGGGAGATACGCAGTATTTT
TRBJ2-1,TRBV7-2,NA,NA,14,CASSLASAGTEQFF,TGTGCCAGCAGCTTAGCCTCAGCGGGCACTGAGCAGTTCTTC
TRBJ1-3,TRBV7-9,NA,NA,14,CASSLLGAGNTIYF,TGTGCCAGCAGCTTATTAGGTGCTGGAAACACCATATATTTT
TRBJ2-7,TRBV5-6,NA,NA,15,CASSLITSQPYEQYF,TGTGCCAGCAGCTTGATCACTAGCCAACCCTACGAGCAGTACTTC
TRBJ2-7,TRBV18,TRBD1,once,14,CASSRLDRGYEQYF,TGTGCCAGCTCACGACTGGACAGGGGGTACGAGCAGTACTTC
TRBJ1-2,TRBV6-5,NA,NA,13,CASTPAGGYGYTF,TGTGCCAGCACCCCAGCGGGGGGCTATGGCTACACCTTC
TRBJ2-2,TRBV9,NA,NA,14,CASSPTINTGELFF,TGTGCCAGCAGCCCGACAATAAACACCGGGGAGCTGTTTTTT
TRBJ2-3,TRBV7-2,NA,NA,15,CASSLGPGSPNTQYF,TGTGCCAGCAGCTTAGGTCCCGGCTCCCCGAATACGCAGTATTTT
TRBJ1-2,TRBV30,NA,NA,14,CAWSGEFFNYGYTF,TGTGCCTGGAGTGGGGAGTTTTTTAACTATGGCTACACCTTC
TRBJ2-1,TRBV4-1,TRBD2,NA,16,CASRASGASGIYEQFF,TGCGCCAGTAGGGCGTCGGGGGCTAGCGGGATCTATGAGCAGTTCTTC
TRBJ1-1,TRBV6-1,NA,NA,15,CASSSLVRGNTEAFF,TGTGCCAGCAGTTCTTTGGTCCGGGGGAACACTGAAGCTTTCTTT
TRBJ2-1,TRBV19,TRBD2,NA,14,CASSPETSRNEQFF,TGTGCCAGTAGTCCAGAGACTAGCAGGAATGAGCAGTTCTTC
TRBJ1-1,TRBV7-2,NA,NA,15,CASSLPVHGNTEAFF,TGTGCCAGCAGCCTCCCCGTCCACGGGAACACTGAAGCTTTCTTT
TRBJ2-3,TRBV7-8,TRBD2,NA,16,CASSLGTSGVSDTQYF,TGTGCCAGCAGCTTAGGGACTAGCGGGGTGTCAGATACGCAGTATTTT
TRBJ2-7,TRBV27,TRBD1,once,15,CASRNPGQGFREQYF,TGTGCCAGCAGGAACCCGGGACAGGGATTTCGCGAGCAGTACTTC
TRBJ1-5,TRBV5-1,NA,NA,15,CASAPEGGGNQPQHF,TGCGCCAGTGCTCCCGAGGGGGGAGGCAATCAGCCCCAGCATTTT
TRBJ2-7,TRBV7-9,NA,once,14,CASSLTIRDSEQYF,TGTGCCAGCAGCCTCACTATACGGGACTCCGAGCAGTACTTC
TRBJ1-2,TRBV23-1,TRBD1,NA,13,CASRLQGNYGYTF,TGCGCCAGCAGGCTACAGGGGAACTATGGCTACACCTTC
TRBJ1-3,TRBV30,NA,NA,16,CAWRSQQSFSGNTIYF,TGTGCCTGGAGAAGCCAACAGAGTTTCTCTGGAAACACCATATATTTT
TRBJ1-2,TRBV5-4,NA,NA,16,CASSLAGGDGPDGYTF,TGTGCCAGCAGCTTGGCCGGCGGGGACGGTCCAGATGGCTACACCTTC
TRBJ2-7,TRBV5-1,TRBD2,few,15,CASSSWTSGGYEQYF,TGCGCCAGCAGCTCCTGGACTAGCGGGGGGTACGAGCAGTACTTC
TRBJ2-6,TRBV6-1,TRBD1,NA,17,CASSGESDRAGANVLTF,TGTGCCAGCAGTGGAGAATCGGACAGGGCTGGGGCCAACGTCCTGACTTTC
TRBJ1-5,TRBV2,NA,NA,12,CASSPTNQPQHF,TGTGCCAGCAGTCCGACCAATCAGCCCCAGCATTTT
TRBJ1-5,TRBV27,NA,NA,15,CASSLEGLSNQPQHF,TGTGCCAGCAGTTTAGAGGGATTGAGCAATCAGCCCCAGCATTTT
TRBJ1-1,TRBV10-2,NA,NA,14,CASSESGRVPEAFF,TGCGCCAGCAGTGAGTCGGGCCGAGTGCCTGAAGCTTTCTTT
TRBJ1-5,TRBV30,NA,few,14,CAWSADTGNQPQHF,TGTGCCTGGAGTGCGGACACAGGCAATCAGCCCCAGCATTTT
TRBJ1-5,TRBV6-1,NA,NA,15,CASSEAGSSNQPQHF,TGTGCCAGCAGTGAAGCGGGGAGTAGCAATCAGCCCCAGCATTTT
TRBJ2-7,TRBV6-1,NA,NA,14,CASRPTGNSYEQYF,TGTGCCAGCAGGCCCACAGGGAACTCCTACGAGCAGTACTTC
TRBJ2-7,TRBV11-2,TRBD1,NA,13,CASSGQGFHEQYF,TGTGCCAGCAGCGGACAGGGGTTCCACGAGCAGTACTTC
TRBJ1-1,TRBV19,NA,NA,13,CASWTGMNTEAFF,TGTGCCAGTTGGACGGGAATGAACACTGAAGCTTTCTTT
TRBJ2-7,TRBV6-1,NA,NA,11,CASSGHYEQYF,TGTGCCAGCAGTGGCCATTACGAGCAGTACTTC